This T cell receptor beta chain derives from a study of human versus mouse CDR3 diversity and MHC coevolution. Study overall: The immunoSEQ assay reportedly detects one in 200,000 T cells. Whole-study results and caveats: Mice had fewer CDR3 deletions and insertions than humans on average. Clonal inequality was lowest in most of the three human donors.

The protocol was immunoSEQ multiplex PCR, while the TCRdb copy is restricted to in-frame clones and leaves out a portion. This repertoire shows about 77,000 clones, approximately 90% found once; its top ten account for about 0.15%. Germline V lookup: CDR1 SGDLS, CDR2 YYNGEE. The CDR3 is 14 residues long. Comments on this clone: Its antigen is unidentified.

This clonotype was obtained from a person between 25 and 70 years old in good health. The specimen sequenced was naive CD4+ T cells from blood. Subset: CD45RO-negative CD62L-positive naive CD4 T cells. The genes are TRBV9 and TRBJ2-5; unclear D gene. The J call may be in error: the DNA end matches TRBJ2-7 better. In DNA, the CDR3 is TGTGCCAGCAGCGTAGAACCTAGCTCCTACGAGCAGTACTTC. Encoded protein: CASSVEPSSYEQYF.